Listed below are T cell receptor beta chains from one sample, sequenced in a study of response to subunit inactivated influenza vaccine. TCRdb reprocessed the RT-PCR reads with MiXCR, giving one entry per CDR3 protein. Of 800,000 or so distinct CDR3 sequences listed, 21% are singletons. Sequencing used PBMCs from blood, obtained about 5 days after vaccination. The receptors were sampled from a man aged 45 to 65 who received an inactivated influenza vaccine. The conserved cysteine and the conserved F or W are not part of the CDR3 here. D genes are given only for firm matches. Clone sizes are given selectively: once, few, many, or a class where the clone is expanded.

j_call clone_size d_call v_call cdr3_aa
TRBJ2-7 . TRBD2 TRBV9 ASSVEGGGRTYEQY
TRBJ2-4 few . TRBV28 ASSLSVYLAKNIQY
TRBJ2-1 many . TRBV5-5 ASSHSSYEQF
TRBJ2-4 few . TRBV20-1 SASPFKGDKNIQY
TRBJ2-1 many TRBD2 TRBV12-3/TRBV12-4 ASSTPGLAANEQF
TRBJ2-3 . TRBD1 TRBV7-3 ASSSLTGEAQY
TRBJ1-5 . . TRBV10-3 AISDRAGDSNQPQH
TRBJ2-5 few . TRBV5-6 ASSPLVADHLAQETQY
TRBJ1-1 . . TRBV5-6 ASSLSSALNTEAF
TRBJ1-2 . TRBD1 TRBV20-1 SASDPPGQLGGYT
TRBJ2-7 once . TRBV5-1 ASRLGVPAVDYEQY
TRBJ2-1 few TRBD2 TRBV12-3/TRBV12-4 ASSKTSGDNEQF
TRBJ2-7 few . TRBV20-1 SARDRQSAYEQY
TRBJ2-1 few TRBD2 TRBV6-4 ASSVSWTSGHEQF
TRBJ2-1 . TRBD2 TRBV11-2 ASRPGLAGGSYNEQF
TRBJ1-2 . . TRBV6-1 ASSEGLLGYGYT
TRBJ2-7 . TRBD1 TRBV9 ASSAAGQGFEQY
TRBJ2-1 . TRBD2 TRBV25-1 AISLGGGTEQF
TRBJ2-1 few TRBD2 TRBV5-4 ASSLAAIAGAPSSYNEQF
TRBJ2-1 . TRBD1 TRBV27 ASRAGQGRNNEQF
TRBJ2-2 . TRBD2 TRBV6-6 ASSTQGLAGGFGELF
TRBJ2-2 few . TRBV7-9 ASSLMRRGTGELF